The rows below give T cell receptor beta chains drawn from one sample of a study of cytomegalovirus exposure and HLA in healthy donors. Method: immunoSEQ multiplex PCR; TCRdb's copy keeps in-frame clones and lacks some. The sample holds 200,000 to 250,000 clones, 75% to 85% seen once. Source material: PBMCs. The receptors originated from a girl aged 10 to 17 in good health and CMV-seronegative. CDR3s include the opening cysteine and the closing phenylalanine or tryptophan. D genes are given only for firm matches. Clone size is not always given. Where it is, it says once, few, many or a class for expanded clones.

>TRBV25-1|-|-|TRBJ1-2
TGTGCCAGCAGTGGATTTGGACACTCAAAAGCTAACTATGGCTACACCTTC
CASSGFGHSKANYGYTF
>TRBV25-1|-|-|TRBJ2-2
TGTGCCAGCAGTGATAATAGGAGGAGGAACACCGGGGAGCTGTTTTTT
CASSDNRRRNTGELFF
>TRBV7-8|-|once|TRBJ1-4
TGTGCCAGCAGCAACCGGGTCTCTAATGAAAAACTGTTTTTT
CASSNRVSNEKLFF
>TRBV9|-|-|TRBJ1-6
TGTGCCAGCAGCTCGAGGGGGGGTGATAATTCACCCCTCCACTTT
CASSSRGGDNSPLHF
>TRBV11-2|-|-|TRBJ1-2
TGTGCCAGCAGCTTAGTTGGACAGAAAGGCTACACCTTC
CASSLVGQKGYTF
>TRBV6-1|-|-|TRBJ1-2
TGTGCCAGCAGTGTAAACAGGGCGTACGATGGCTACACCTTC
CASSVNRAYDGYTF
>TRBV5-6|-|few|TRBJ1-2
TGTGCCAGCAGCTTAGTGTCACCCGGGAATGGCTACACCTTC
CASSLVSPGNGYTF
>TRBV11-2|-|-|TRBJ1-6
TGTGCCAGCAGCTTAGTGTGGGCTCGGGGATCACCCCTCCACTTT
CASSLVWARGSPLHF
>TRBV7-2|-|few|TRBJ1-6
TGTGCCAGCAGCCCTAGCAGTAATTCACCCCTCCACTTT
CASSPSSNSPLHF
>TRBV7-9|TRBD1|-|TRBJ2-7
TGTGCCGTGGTGGGACAGGGGGCGGCCTACGAGCAGTACTTC
CAVVGQGAAYEQYF
>TRBV10-2|TRBD1|-|TRBJ1-4
TGCGCCAGCATGGAATGGGGGACAGGGCGTAATGAAAAACTGTTTTTT
CASMEWGTGRNEKLFF
>TRBV6-5|-|-|TRBJ1-1
TGTGCCAGCAGTTCCCTTGAGGGGGAGAACACTGAAGCTTTCTTT
CASSSLEGENTEAFF
>TRBV18|TRBD1|once|TRBJ1-2
TGTGCCAGCTCACCTCCCTTAGGGACAGGAGTACACTATGGCTACACCTTC
CASSPPLGTGVHYGYTF
>TRBV6-5|-|-|TRBJ1-4
TGTGCCAGCATCAACAATGGGGGCATACTGTTTTTT
CASINNGGILFF
>TRBV2|-|-|TRBJ1-1
TGTGCCAGCAGTTCGCGACTCATGAACACTGAAGCTTTCTTT
CASSSRLMNTEAFF
>TRBV6-6|-|-|TRBJ1-5
TGTGCCAGCAGTTACTCAGGAGCGTCGGGCAATCAGCCCCAGCATTTT
CASSYSGASGNQPQHF
>TRBV14|TRBD1|-|TRBJ2-7
TGTGCCAGCAGCCCCCGTCTCTCGGGACAGGGGACCTACGAGCAGTACTTC
CASSPRLSGQGTYEQYF
>TRBV5-1|TRBD1|-|TRBJ1-1
TGCGCCAGCAGCAGGACGACAGGGACCGTAGCTGAAGCTTTCTTT
CASSRTTGTVAEAFF
>TRBV19|-|-|TRBJ1-5
TGTGCCAGTAGTATTCGGGGTAATAGCAATCAGCCCCAGCATTTT
CASSIRGNSNQPQHF
>TRBV19|-|-|TRBJ1-2
TGTGCCAGTAGTACCCCAGGGTGGCGATTATATGGCTACACCTTC
CASSTPGWRLYGYTF
>TRBV27|-|-|TRBJ1-5
TGTGCCAGCAGTTTAACACAGAGCAATCAGCCCCAGCATTTT
CASSLTQSNQPQHF
>TRBV29-1|TRBD1|-|TRBJ1-2
TGCAGCGTAGGACAGGGAGCTAACTATGGCTACACCTTC
CSVGQGANYGYTF
>TRBV15|-|once|TRBJ1-5
TGTGCCACCAGCAGAGGACACAGAATCAATCAGCCCCAGCATTTT
CATSRGHRINQPQHF
>TRBV25-1|-|-|TRBJ1-2
TGTGCCAGCAGTGGTGGTTCTCTATATTGGGGCTACACCTTC
CASSGGSLYWGYTF
>TRBV7-8|-|-|TRBJ1-1
TGTGCCAGCAGCGTAAGACTAGTGGTGAACACTGAAGCTTTCTTT
CASSVRLVVNTEAFF